This record covers a single T cell receptor beta chain. The antigen remains undetermined. The assay was immunoSEQ multiplex PCR, and TCRdb's table has in-frame clones only and misses some. The sample gives around 55,000 clones, around 86% of which show up once; approximately 13% is in the top ten. The CDR3 sequence is 13 residues long. Germline CDR1 and CDR2: MNHNY and SVGAGI (reference sequence). Trimming stripped 6 bases from V and 7 bases from J, with 12 bases between. This entry belongs to a study of OX40 agonist ivuxolimab in advanced cancers. Study results and limitations: Part of the nonresponder group also had normalized T-cell clonal expansion that was low.

The sample here was CD4+ or CD8+ T cells sorted from blood, taken in a trial of the OX40 agonist ivuxolimab. The origin of this receptor is an adult with an advanced solid tumor such as melanoma, head and neck, liver or kidney cancer. This chain connects TRBV6-6 to TRBJ1-4; TRBD1 might be the D (6 bases). The CDR3 region is CASRRDRSEKLFF. The DNA of the CDR3 is TGTGCCAGCAGGCGAGACAGGTCTGAAAAACTGTTTTTT.